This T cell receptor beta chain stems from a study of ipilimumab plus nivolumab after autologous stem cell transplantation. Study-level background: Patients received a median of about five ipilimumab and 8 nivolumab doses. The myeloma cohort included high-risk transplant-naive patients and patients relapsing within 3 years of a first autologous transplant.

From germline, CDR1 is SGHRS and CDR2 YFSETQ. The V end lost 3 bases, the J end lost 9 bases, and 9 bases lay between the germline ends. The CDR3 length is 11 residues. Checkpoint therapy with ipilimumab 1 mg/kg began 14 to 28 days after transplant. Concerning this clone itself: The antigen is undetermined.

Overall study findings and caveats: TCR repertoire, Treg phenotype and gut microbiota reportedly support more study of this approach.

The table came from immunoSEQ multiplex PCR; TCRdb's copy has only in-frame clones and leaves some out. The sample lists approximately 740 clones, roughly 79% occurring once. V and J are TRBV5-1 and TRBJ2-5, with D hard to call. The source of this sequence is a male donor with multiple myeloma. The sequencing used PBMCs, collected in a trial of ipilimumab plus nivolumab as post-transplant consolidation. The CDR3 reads CASSSSAAQYF. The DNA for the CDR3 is TGCGCCAGCAGCTCATCGGCGGCCCAGTACTTC.